A single sample gave rise to the 10 T cell receptor beta chains below, sequenced in a study of OX40 agonist ivuxolimab in advanced cancers. TCRdb's copy holds only in-frame clones and misses some; the assay was immunoSEQ multiplex PCR. The data contain about 100,000 clones, approximately 87% of them seen just once; the ten biggest clones take up roughly 5.5%. Sequences were derived from CD4+ or CD8+ T cells sorted from blood, sampled in a trial of the OX40 agonist ivuxolimab. All receptors derive from an adult with an advanced solid tumor such as melanoma, head and neck, liver or kidney cancer.

This chain uses TRBV7-9 with TRBJ2-7, with 7 bases matching TRBD2. The germline gives CDR1 SEHNR, CDR2 FQNEAQ (reference sequence). The CDR3 has 17 amino acids. V lost 5 bases, J lost 2 bases, and 15 bases stayed unmatched. CDR3 residues: CASSPRGGAGDPYEQYF. DNA for the CDR3: TGTGCCAGCAGCCCCCGGGGTGGGGCGGGGGACCCCTACGAGCAGTACTTC.

V and J are TRBV21-1 and TRBJ2-5; the table gives TRBD2 as D, unverified against the DNA. TRBV21-1 has pseudogene status. The CDR3 is 18 amino acids. The CDR3 protein is CASSNAGTPTRCSETQYF. CDR3 nucleotides: TGTGCCAGCAGCAATGCCGGGACTCCGACCCGGTGTAGCGAGACCCAGTACTTC.

The chain is built from TRBV7-2 and TRBJ2-7; TRBD2 matches 8 bases. In germline, CDR1 is SGHTA, CDR2 FQGNSA. CDR3 length: 12 residues. The ends lost 6 bases at V and 3 bases at J; junction bases unmatched: 1. The CDR3 DNA is TGTGCCAGCAGAAGCGGGGGCTACGAGCAGTACTTC. This sequence encodes CASRSGGYEQYF. Full variable domain (missing parts from reference TRBV7-2 and TRBJ2-7): GAGVSQSPSNKVTEKGKDVELRCDPISGHTALYWYRQSLGQGLEFLIYFQGNSAPDKSGLPSDRFSAERTGGSVSTLTIQRTQQEDSAVYLCASRSGGYEQYFGPGTRLTVT.

This clone came up a few times. The chain links TRBV4-1 to TRBJ2-7, with TRBD2 identical over 7 bases. The junction had 14 bases not matched to a gene; V was cut back by 3 bases and J by 6 bases. CDR1 MGHRA and CDR2 YSYEKL come from the germline V gene. The CDR3 length is 16 residues. CDR3 DNA sequence: TGCGCCAGCAGCCACTCTCTTAGGACTAGGTCCCCCGAGCAGTACTTC. As protein: CASSHSLRTRSPEQYF.

V gene TRBV7-8 combines with J gene TRBJ2-3; D ambiguous. Trimming stripped 5 bases from V and 3 bases from J, with 9 bases between. Germline CDR1 SGHVS, CDR2 FQNEAQ. CDR3 length: 13 amino acids. This chain's CDR3 is CASSPLDTDTQYF. CDR3 DNA: TGTGCCAGCAGCCCACTTGATACAGATACGCAGTATTTT. Variable domain in full (rest from reference TRBV7-8 and TRBJ2-3): GAGVSQSPRYKVAKRGQDVALRCDPISGHVSLFWYQQALGQGPEFLTYFQNEAQLDKSGLPSDRFFAERPEGSVSTLKIQRTQQEDSAVYLCASSPLDTDTQYFGPGTRLTVL.

In regard to this clone: At one end the junction does not follow the germline gene, possibly because of a read error. The rearrangement joins TRBV5-6 to TRBJ2-1, with D unclear. Germline assignment: CDR1 SGHDT and CDR2 YYEEEE. This CDR3 is 11 amino acids long. CDR3 coding DNA: TGTGCCAGCAGCTCCCACAATGAGCAGTTCTTC. This sequence encodes CASSSHNEQFF.

The chain couples TRBV28 to TRBJ2-7; 10 bases fit TRBD2. Germline V gene data show CDR1 as MDHEN and CDR2 as SYDVKM. V lost 4 bases to trimming and J lost 7 bases; unmatched junction nucleotides: 10. CDR3 length: 15 residues. CDR3 region: CASSSLAGGLLEQYF. Written as DNA, the CDR3 is TGTGCCAGCAGTTCCTTAGCGGGGGGCCTCTTAGAGCAGTACTTC.

The J gene is TRBJ1-5, the V gene TRBV19, with TRBD1 identical over 7 bases. J lost 5 bases, V lost 10 bases, and 14 bases had no gene match. Looked up from germline, CDR1 is LNHDA and CDR2 is SQIVND (reference sequence). This CDR3 has 15 amino acids. The chain's CDR3 is CATKAGGTTDQPQHF. The CDR3 DNA follows: TGTGCCACCAAGGCAGGGGGGACCACCGATCAGCCCCAGCATTTT.

This chain links TRBV13 with TRBJ2-3, with D perhaps matching TRBD2 (6 bases). The V end was cut by 5 bases, the J end by 1 base, with 13 bases between. CDR3 length: 15 amino acids. Germline V lookup: CDR1 PRHDT, CDR2 FYEKMQ (reference sequence). The CDR3 DNA reads TGTGCCAGCAGCGTCCCATCGGGAGGCACAGATACGCAGTATTTT. It is translated as CASSVPSGGTDTQYF.

The rearrangement joins TRBV5-1 to TRBJ1-1; TRBD1 might be the D (5 bases). CDR1 and CDR2 (germline): SGHRS, YFSETQ. V was shortened by 0 bases and J by 5 bases, with 11 bases between the two germline ends. The CDR3 runs to 14 residues. CDR3 in DNA: TGCGCCAGCAGCTTGGTCGGTTGGGGGACTGAAGCTTTCTTT. Its protein product is CASSLVGWGTEAFF.